The entry below gives a single T cell receptor (beta chain) sequence along with its context. In the original workflow: Estimation of nucleated cell counts was performed using reference gene primer amplification. Measured with immunoSEQ multiplex PCR; TCRdb has only the in-frame clones, and not every one. V, J and clone size reflect that table, while D and trimming were determined from the DNA. The sample shows roughly 80,000 clones, about 83% of them seen only once. The sample comes from a study of blood T cell repertoires in COVID-19. Turning to the study itself: Whether acute or convalescent, the COVID-19 samples came from the United States, Italy and Spain.

Germline CDR1 reads MNHEY; CDR2 reads SVGAGI. This CDR3 contains 13 residues. Trimming shortened V by 2 bases and J by 3 bases, and 8 bases separated the two germline ends. The TCR originated in a woman aged 80 or over with active or convalescent COVID-19. The chain combines TRBV6-5 with TRBJ2-7; possible D gene TRBD1, 6 bases. What was sequenced was peripheral blood. The CDR3 reads CASSYQDSYEQYF. The CDR3, as DNA: TGTGCCAGCAGTTACCAGGACAGCTACGAGCAGTACTTC.